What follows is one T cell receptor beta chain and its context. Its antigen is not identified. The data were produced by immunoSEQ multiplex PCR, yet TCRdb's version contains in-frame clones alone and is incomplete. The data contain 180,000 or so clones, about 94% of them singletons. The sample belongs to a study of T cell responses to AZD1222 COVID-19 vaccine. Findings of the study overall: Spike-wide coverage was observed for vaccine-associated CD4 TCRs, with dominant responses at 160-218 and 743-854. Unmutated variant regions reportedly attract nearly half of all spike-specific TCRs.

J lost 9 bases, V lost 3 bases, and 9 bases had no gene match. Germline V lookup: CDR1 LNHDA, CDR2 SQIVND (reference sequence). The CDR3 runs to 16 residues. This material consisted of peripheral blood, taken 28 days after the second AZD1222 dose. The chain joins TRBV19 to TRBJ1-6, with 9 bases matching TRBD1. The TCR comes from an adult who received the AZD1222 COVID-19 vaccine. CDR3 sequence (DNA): TGTGCCAGTAGTATCGGACAGGGGAGCAATAGTTCACCCCTCCACTTT. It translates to CASSIGQGSNSSPLHF. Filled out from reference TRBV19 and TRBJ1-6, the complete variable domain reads DGGITQSPKYLFRKEGQNVTLSCEQNLNHDAMYWYRQDPGQGLRLIYYSQIVNDFQKGDIAEGYSVSREKKESFPLTVTSAQKNPTAFYLCASSIGQGSNSSPLHFGNGTRLTVT.